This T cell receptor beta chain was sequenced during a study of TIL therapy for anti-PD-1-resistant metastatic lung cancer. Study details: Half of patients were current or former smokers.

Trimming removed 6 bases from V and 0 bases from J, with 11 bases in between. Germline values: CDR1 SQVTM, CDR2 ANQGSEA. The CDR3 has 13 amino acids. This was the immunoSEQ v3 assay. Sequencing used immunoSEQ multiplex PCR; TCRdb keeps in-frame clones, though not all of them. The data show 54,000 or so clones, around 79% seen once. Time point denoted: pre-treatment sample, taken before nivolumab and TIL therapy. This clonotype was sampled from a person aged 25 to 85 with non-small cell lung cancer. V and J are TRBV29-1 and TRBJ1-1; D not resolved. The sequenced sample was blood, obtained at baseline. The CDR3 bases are TGCAGCGTAGCCACCGCCTTGAACACTGAAGCTTTCTTT. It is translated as CSVATALNTEAFF.